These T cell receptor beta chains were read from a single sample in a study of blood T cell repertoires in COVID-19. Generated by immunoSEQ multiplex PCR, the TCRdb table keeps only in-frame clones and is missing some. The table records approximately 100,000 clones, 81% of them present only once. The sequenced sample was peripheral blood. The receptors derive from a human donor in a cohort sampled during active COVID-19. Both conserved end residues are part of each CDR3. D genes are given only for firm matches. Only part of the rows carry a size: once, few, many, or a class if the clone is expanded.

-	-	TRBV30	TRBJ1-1	CAWSVARTNINTEAFF	TGTGCCTGGAGTGTGGCCCGCACTAACATAAACACTGAAGCTTTCTTT
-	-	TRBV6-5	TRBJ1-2	CASSSDLGGYGYTF	TGTGCCAGCAGTTCAGACCTTGGGGGGTATGGCTACACCTTC
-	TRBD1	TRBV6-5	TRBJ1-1	CASSTDRGITEAFF	TGTGCCAGCAGTACGGACAGGGGGATCACTGAAGCTTTCTTT
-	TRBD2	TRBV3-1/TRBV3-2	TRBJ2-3	CASSPGLAGGGNTQYF	TGTGCCAGCAGCCCAGGACTAGCGGGAGGTGGAAATACGCAGTATTTT
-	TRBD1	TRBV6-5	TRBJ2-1	CASATGGFYNEQFF	TGTGCCAGCGCCACAGGGGGATTCTACAATGAGCAGTTCTTC
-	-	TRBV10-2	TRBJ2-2	CASSVQYTGELFF	TGCGCCAGCAGTGTTCAGTACACCGGGGAGCTGTTTTTT
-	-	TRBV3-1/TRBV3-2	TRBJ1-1	CASSQDLRGGEAFF	TGTGCCAGCAGCCAAGATCTCCGGGGAGGTGAAGCTTTCTTT
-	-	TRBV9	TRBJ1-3	CASSVVGHISGNTIYF	TGTGCCAGCAGCGTAGTCGGACATATCTCTGGAAACACCATATATTTT
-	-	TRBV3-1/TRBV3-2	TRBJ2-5	CASSQEYGGISKETQYF	TGTGCCAGCAGCCAAGAGTACGGGGGAATATCTAAAGAGACCCAGTACTTC
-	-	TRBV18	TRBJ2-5	CASSRAHTQETQYF	TGTGCCAGCTCACGGGCTCACACCCAAGAGACCCAGTACTTC
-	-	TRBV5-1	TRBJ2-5	CASSLAPGSEETQYF	TGCGCCAGCAGCTTGGCACCGGGAAGTGAGGAGACCCAGTACTTC
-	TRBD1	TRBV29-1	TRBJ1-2	CSVQGDGYTF	TGCAGCGTACAGGGGGATGGCTACACCTTC
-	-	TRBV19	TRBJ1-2	CASSIESGGYTF	TGTGCCAGTAGTATTGAGAGCGGGGGCTACACCTTC
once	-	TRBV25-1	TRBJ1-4	CASSEIGTLVLFF	TGTGCCAGCAGTGAAATCGGGACACTCGTACTGTTTTTT
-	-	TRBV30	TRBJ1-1	CAWSPRDEAFF	TGTGCCTGGAGCCCCAGGGATGAAGCTTTCTTT
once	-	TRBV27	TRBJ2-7	CATKGLQGPINEQYF	TGTGCCACCAAAGGCTTACAGGGCCCTATCAACGAGCAGTACTTC
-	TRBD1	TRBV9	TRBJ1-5	CASSVGGGGVQPQHF	TGTGCCAGCAGCGTAGGTGGAGGGGGCGTTCAGCCCCAGCATTTT
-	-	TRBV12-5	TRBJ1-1	CASGLIRENTEAFF	TGTGCTAGTGGTTTGATTCGGGAGAACACTGAAGCTTTCTTT
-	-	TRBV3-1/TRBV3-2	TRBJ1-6	CASSQAGGNSPLHF	TGTGCCAGCAGCCAAGCGGGGGGTAATTCACCCCTCCACTTT
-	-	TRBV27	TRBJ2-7	CASRRVYEQYF	TGTGCCAGCAGGCGAGTTTACGAGCAGTACTTC
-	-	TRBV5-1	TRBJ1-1	CASSLVAGKSGPEAFF	TGCGCCAGCAGCTTGGTTGCAGGGAAGAGTGGTCCTGAAGCTTTCTTT
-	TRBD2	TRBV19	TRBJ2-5	CASKRGGQETQYF	TGTGCCAGTAAGCGGGGCGGGCAAGAGACCCAGTACTTC
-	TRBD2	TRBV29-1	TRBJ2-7	CSVAGTSGRYEQYF	TGCAGCGTTGCCGGGACTAGCGGGAGGTACGAGCAGTACTTC
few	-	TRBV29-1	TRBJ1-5	CSPGRHSQPQHF	TGCAGCCCAGGGCGGCACTCTCAGCCCCAGCATTTT
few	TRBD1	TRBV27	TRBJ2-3	CASSWNTGGTDTQYF	TGTGCCAGCAGTTGGAACACAGGGGGCACAGATACGCAGTATTTT
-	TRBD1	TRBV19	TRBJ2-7	CATSGTASYEQYF	TGTGCCACCTCCGGGACAGCATCCTACGAGCAGTACTTC
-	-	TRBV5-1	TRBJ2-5	CASSLAGETQYF	TGCGCCAGCAGCTTGGCCGGGGAGACCCAGTACTTC
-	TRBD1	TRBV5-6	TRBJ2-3	CASSYWTGDYLTDTQYF	TGTGCCAGCAGTTATTGGACAGGGGATTATTTAACTGATACGCAGTATTTT
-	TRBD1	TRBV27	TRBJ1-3	CASSLLPGGGNTIYF	TGTGCCAGCAGTTTGTTGCCAGGGGGAGGAAACACCATATATTTT
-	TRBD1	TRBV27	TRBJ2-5	CASSLLAGGETQYF	TGTGCCAGCAGTTTACTGGCAGGGGGAGAGACCCAGTACTTC
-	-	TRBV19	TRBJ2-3	CASMWGGQSTDTQYF	TGTGCCAGTATGTGGGGGGGGCAGAGCACAGATACGCAGTATTTT
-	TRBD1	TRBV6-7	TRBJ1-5	CASSYSRDRDGRQPQHF	TGTGCCAGCAGTTACTCGCGGGACAGGGATGGGCGTCAGCCCCAGCATTTT
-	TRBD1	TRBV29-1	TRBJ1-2	CSVETATGYYGYTF	TGCAGCGTTGAAACCGCGACAGGGTACTATGGCTACACCTTC
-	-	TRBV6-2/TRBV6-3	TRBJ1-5	CASSYRQSIQPQHF	TGTGCCAGCAGTTACCGACAGAGTATTCAGCCCCAGCATTTT
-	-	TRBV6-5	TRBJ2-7	CASSEIPFAYEQYF	TGTGCCAGCAGCGAGATTCCCTTTGCCTACGAGCAGTACTTC
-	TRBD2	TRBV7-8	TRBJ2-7	CASSLLVSGSSYEQYF	TGTGCCAGCAGCTTACTGGTTAGCGGGAGCTCCTACGAGCAGTACTTC
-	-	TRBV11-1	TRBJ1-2	CASSSGEGYTF	TGTGCCAGCAGCTCCGGGGAAGGCTACACCTTC
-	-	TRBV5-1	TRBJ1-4	CASSRDTSTNEKLFF	TGCGCCAGCAGCCGGGACACTTCAACTAATGAAAAACTGTTTTTT
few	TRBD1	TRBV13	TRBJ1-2	CASSWGTGRLGYTF	TGTGCCAGCAGCTGGGGGACAGGGAGGTTGGGCTACACCTTC
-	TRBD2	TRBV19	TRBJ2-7	CASSNRTSGSYEQYF	TGTGCCAGTAGTAACAGGACTAGCGGCTCCTACGAGCAGTACTTC
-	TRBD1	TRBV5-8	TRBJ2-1	CASSIGQGVLLNNEQFF	TGTGCCAGCAGCATCGGGCAGGGGGTATTATTAAACAATGAGCAGTTCTTC
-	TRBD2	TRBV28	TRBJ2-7	CASSPGLAGGYEQYF	TGTGCCAGCAGCCCCGGACTAGCGGGAGGCTACGAGCAGTACTTC
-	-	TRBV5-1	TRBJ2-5	CASSLDIGVETQYF	TGCGCCAGCAGCTTGGACATAGGAGTTGAGACCCAGTACTTC
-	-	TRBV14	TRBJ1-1	CASSQELETGAFF	TGTGCCAGCAGCCAAGAGCTCGAAACGGGAGCTTTCTTT